Following are 32 T cell receptor beta chains from one sample sequenced in a study of T cell responses to AZD1222 COVID-19 vaccine. Data came from immunoSEQ multiplex PCR; TCRdb stores just in-frame clones and leaves some out. This table holds 150,000 to 200,000 clones, around 94% found once. The source material was peripheral blood, sampled on day 0 of AZD1222 vaccination. The receptor source for this set is an adult in good health.

The rearrangement uses TRBV11-2 and TRBJ2-3; D remains unclear. This CDR3 spans 14 amino acids. Germline V CDR1 and CDR2: SGHAT, FQNNGV. Trimming shortened V by 4 bases and J by 6 bases, and 14 bases separated the two germline ends. The CDR3 sequence is CASSSVDAGDTQYF. Written as DNA, the CDR3 is TGTGCCAGCAGCTCCGTCGACGCTGGGGATACGCAGTATTTT.

The chain combines TRBV28 with TRBJ1-2; D is unresolved. The CDR3 consists of 13 residues. Trimming pared 3 bases from V and 4 bases from J, leaving 9 bases between. Per the germline V gene, CDR1 is MDHEN and CDR2 is SYDVKM. CDR3 region: CASSLEGSYGYTF. The CDR3 DNA reads TGTGCCAGCAGTTTGGAGGGCTCCTATGGCTACACCTTC.

The chain links TRBV5-1 to TRBJ2-7, with TRBD1 as a possible D gene (5 bases). The CDR3 is 14 amino acids. V was trimmed by 0 bases and J by 4 bases, leaving 11 bases between them. CDR1 is SGHRS and CDR2 is YFSETQ in the germline V gene. CDR3: CASSLGQNIYEQYF. The CDR3 DNA reads TGCGCCAGCAGCTTGGGACAGAACATTTACGAGCAGTACTTC.

The chain combines TRBV29-1 with TRBJ1-1, with D tentatively TRBD1 (5 bases). CDR3 size: 13 residues. V lost 5 bases and J 4 bases, leaving 14 bases between the germline ends. CDR1 and CDR2 from the germline V gene are SQVTM and ANQGSEA. CDR3 region: CSVREGRATEAFF. CDR3 DNA sequence: TGCAGCGTTCGTGAGGGGAGAGCCACTGAAGCTTTCTTT.

The chain couples TRBV7-2 to TRBJ1-1; 8 bases match TRBD1. Per the germline V gene, CDR1 is SGHTA and CDR2 is FQGNSA. This CDR3 region has 14 residues. V trimming: 4 bases; J trimming: 7 bases; junction bases outside the gene matches: 8. CDR3 nucleotides: TGTGCCAGCAGCTCTCAGGGGGCGCGAGGTGAAGCTTTCTTT. It specifies CASSSQGARGEAFF.

The chain employs TRBV5-1 and TRBJ1-4; possible D gene TRBD1, 5 bases. The ends were cut back, 0 bases at V and 6 bases at J, with 12 bases in the middle. Germline lookup yields CDR1 SGHRS and CDR2 YFSETQ. CDR3 length equals 15 residues. CDR3 sequence reads: CASSLAQGLYEKLFF. The CDR3 region has the DNA TGCGCCAGCAGCTTGGCCCAGGGACTCTATGAAAAACTGTTTTTT.

CDR3 loop: CASSLSRNQPQHF. The DNA for the CDR3 is TGTGCCAGCAGTTTGTCGCGAAATCAGCCCCAGCATTTT. The V call is TRBV27, the J call TRBJ1-5; no firm D call. This CDR3 is built from 13 residues. Germline V gene data show CDR1 as MNHEY and CDR2 as SMNVEV (reference sequence). The ends were cut back, 3 bases at V and 4 bases at J, with 7 bases in the middle.

This clone was detected once. The genes are TRBV2 and TRBJ1-5, with D possibly being TRBD1 (6 bases). The CDR3 has 22 residues. CDR1 is SNHLY, CDR2 FYNNEI, per germline. V was clipped by 5 bases and J by 0 bases, with 32 bases between them. The CDR3 DNA reads TGTGCCAGCAGTCCCCGGGGGGCAGGGGAATATCTCGACTGGTATAGCAATCAGCCCCAGCATTTT. Translated: CASSPRGAGEYLDWYSNQPQHF.

The rearrangement links TRBV2 to TRBJ1-1, with TRBD1 matching 7 bases. Trimming took 8 bases from V and 1 from J; bases not matched to a gene: 4. The CDR3 sequence is 13 residues long. From germline, CDR1 is SNHLY and CDR2 FYNNEI. Here the CDR3 reads CASLRDRNTEAFF. The DNA for the CDR3 is TGTGCCAGCCTCCGGGACAGGAACACTGAAGCTTTCTTT.

The chain is built from TRBV28 and TRBJ2-1; D is unresolved. Trimming removed 3 bases at V and 2 bases at J, with 14 bases between. This CDR3 comprises 16 residues. Per the germline V gene, CDR1 is MDHEN and CDR2 is SYDVKM. Here the CDR3 DNA reads TGTGCCAGCAGTTTCTTGAATTACATTGCCTACAATGAGCAGTTCTTC. This sequence encodes CASSFLNYIAYNEQFF.

V and J are TRBV12-3 or TRBV12-4 and TRBJ2-1; D perhaps matches TRBD1 (6 bases). The CDR3 sequence is 12 residues long. V shed 2 bases and J shed 7 bases, with 6 bases lying between them. CDR3 nucleotide sequence: TGTGCCAGCAGTTTAAGGGGGAATGAGCAGTTCTTC. Amino acid sequence: CASSLRGNEQFF.

The chain recombines TRBV27 with TRBJ2-3; TRBD2 matches 12 bases. V was clipped by 7 bases and J by 2 bases; unmatched bases: 19. The CDR3 sequence is 20 residues long. Germline V CDR1 and CDR2: MNHEY, SMNVEV (reference sequence). CDR3 nucleotides: TGTGCCAGCACCCCCGCGACCCGACTAGCGGGAGTGAGGGCCACAGATACGCAGTATTTT. Translating it yields CASTPATRLAGVRATDTQYF.

J is TRBJ1-1 and V is TRBV19; TRBD1 agrees at 9 bases. V was clipped by 3 bases and J by 4 bases; unmatched bases: 0. CDR1 LNHDA and CDR2 SQIVND come from the germline V gene (reference sequence). The CDR3 is made up of 13 amino acids. CDR3 in amino acids: CASSMTGGTEAFF. CDR3 bases: TGTGCCAGTAGTATGACAGGGGGCACTGAAGCTTTCTTT.

The rearrangement uses TRBV29-1 and TRBJ1-2; TRBD1 aligns across 11 bases. CDR3 length equals 14 residues. Trimming took 7 bases from V and 8 from J; bases not matched to a gene: 12. Germline assignment: CDR1 SQVTM and CDR2 ANQGSEA. For the CDR3, the DNA is TGCAGCGCTTCGGGGACAGGGGGATCGGGCGGCTACACCTTC. This sequence encodes CSASGTGGSGGYTF.

The V call is TRBV19, the J call TRBJ2-7; no firm D call. CDR3 length equals 14 residues. The V gene's germline CDR1 is LNHDA and CDR2 SQIVND (reference sequence). Between the trimmed V and J ends, which lost 2 bases and 2 bases, there was a span of 10 bases. CDR3 DNA: TGTGCCAGTAGTATAACACTTTCTGCCTACGAGCAGTACTTC. Amino acid sequence: CASSITLSAYEQYF.

V gene TRBV11-3 combines with J gene TRBJ2-1, with 16 bases aligning to TRBD2. V dropped 5 bases and J dropped 4; count of bases not matched to a gene: 5. Germline CDR1 SGHNT, CDR2 YENEEA. CDR3 length equals 17 residues. CDR3 sequence reads: CASSPGLAGGTYNEQFF. The CDR3 coding sequence is TGTGCCAGCAGCCCGGGACTAGCGGGAGGGACTTACAATGAGCAGTTCTTC.

The chain carries TRBV2 and TRBJ1-2, with 7 bases lining up with TRBD1. The CDR3 extends over 14 amino acids. V lost 5 bases, J lost 2 bases, and 5 bases stayed unmatched. Germline values: CDR1 SNHLY, CDR2 FYNNEI. The CDR3 nucleotides read TGTGCCAGCAGTTACACGACAGGGAACTATGGCTACACCTTC. Protein sequence: CASSYTTGNYGYTF.

This rearrangement joins TRBV2 to TRBJ1-5; D is unresolved. There are 15 residues in the CDR3. Trimming cost V 4 bases and J 0 bases, with 10 bases left between them. CDR1 is SNHLY and CDR2 is FYNNEI in the germline V gene. The CDR3 reads CASSASRRSNQPQHF. In nucleotides, the CDR3 is TGTGCCAGCAGTGCTAGTCGGCGTAGCAATCAGCCCCAGCATTTT.

CDR3 sequence: CATDRASGYGYTF. The CDR3 DNA follows: TGTGCCACAGACAGGGCCAGCGGCTATGGCTACACCTTC. The rearrangement links TRBV6-5 to TRBJ1-2; TRBD1 matches 7 bases. This CDR3 region has 13 residues. Germline CDR1 reads MNHEY; CDR2 reads SVGAGI. V was pared by 10 bases and J by 4 bases, with 9 bases of the junction left unmatched.

V is TRBV5-1 and J is TRBJ1-1; 7 positions agree with TRBD1. Germline V gene data show CDR1 as SGHRS and CDR2 as YFSETQ. Trimming at V came to 0 bases and at J to 2 bases, leaving 4 bases not matched to a gene. The CDR3 loop spans 15 amino acids. CDR3 amino acids: CASSLARGTNTEAFF. CDR3 coding DNA: TGCGCCAGCAGCTTGGCCAGGGGGACAAACACTGAAGCTTTCTTT.

The rearrangement joins TRBV11-2 to TRBJ1-4; D is unresolved. This CDR3 contains 14 residues. Trimming left V 5 bases short and J 4 bases short, with 11 bases between. Germline values: CDR1 SGHAT, CDR2 FQNNGV. The CDR3 reads CASSPRGYNEKLFF. The CDR3 bases are TGTGCCAGCAGCCCCCGCGGATATAATGAAAAACTGTTTTTT.

The gene calls are TRBV7-9 and TRBJ1-1, with a tentative D call TRBD1 (6 bases). The CDR3 covers 14 residues. Trimming removed 6 bases from V and 6 bases from J, with 17 bases in between. Germline V gene lookup returns CDR1 SEHNR and CDR2 FQNEAQ (reference sequence). This chain's CDR3 is CASSTDAGGAEAFF. The CDR3 DNA sequence: TGTGCCAGCAGTACCGATGCGGGGGGCGCTGAAGCTTTCTTT.

This chain links TRBV18 with TRBJ1-5; D is unclear. Deletions cut 4 bases from V and 1 base from J, with 14 bases between. This CDR3 has 16 residues. Germline loops: CDR1 KGHSH, CDR2 LQKENI. CDR3 DNA: TGTGCCAGCTCACGTTACGGACCCGAGAGCAATCAGCCCCAGCATTTT. Its translation is CASSRYGPESNQPQHF.

The chain uses TRBV6-2 or TRBV6-3 and TRBJ2-1, with 8 positions matching TRBD2. The length of the CDR3 is 15 residues. Germline V gene data show CDR1 as MNHEY and CDR2 as SVGEGT. Trimming removed 5 bases from V and 0 bases from J; junction bases left unmatched: 3. CDR3 region: CASSRTSGSYNEQFF. As DNA, the CDR3 is TGTGCCAGCAGTCGTACTAGCGGCTCCTACAATGAGCAGTTCTTC.

The rearrangement uses TRBV5-5 and TRBJ2-2, with TRBD2 matching over 7 bases. CDR3 length: 16 residues. Germline values: CDR1 SGHKS, CDR2 YYEKEE (reference sequence). V lost 2 bases to trimming and J lost 0 bases; unmatched junction nucleotides: 4. CDR3 protein: CASSLWRETNTGELFF. CDR3 DNA sequence: TGTGCCAGCAGCTTATGGCGGGAGACGAACACCGGGGAGCTGTTTTTT.

The rearrangement uses TRBV4-2 and TRBJ1-4, with 8 bases matching TRBD1. This CDR3 region has 14 residues. The junction had 8 bases not matched to a gene; V was cut back by 7 bases and J by 7 bases. Germline V gene lookup returns CDR1 LGHNA and CDR2 YNFKEQ. CDR3 loop: CASNPGQDTEKLFF. CDR3 nucleotide sequence: TGTGCCAGCAACCCGGGACAGGATACTGAAAAACTGTTTTTT.

This clone appeared a single time. V gene TRBV30 combines with J gene TRBJ2-2; D gene unclear. The CDR3 contains 12 residues. Trimming stripped 2 bases from V and 6 bases from J, with 7 bases between. Germline CDR1 is GTSNPN and CDR2 is SVGIG (reference sequence). CDR3 DNA sequence: TGTGCCTGGAGTAGGGTCCCCGGGGAGCTGTTTTTT. The encoded protein is CAWSRVPGELFF.

This clone was observed a single time. Within the sample, other DNA sequences also encode this same CDR3. V and J are TRBV9 and TRBJ1-2; 9 nucleotides agree with TRBD1. This CDR3 has 13 amino acids. The V and J ends lost 2 bases and 5 bases, in that order; junction bases with no gene match: 1. Germline V CDR1 and CDR2: SGDLS, YYNGEE. The CDR3 protein is CASSVGQGYGYTF. The CDR3 bases are TGTGCCAGCAGCGTCGGACAGGGGTATGGCTACACCTTC.

This rearrangement joins TRBV19 to TRBJ1-6, with 7 bases aligning to TRBD1. The CDR3 has 13 amino acids. With V trimmed by 5 bases and J by 14 bases, 9 bases remained unmatched. Per the germline V gene, CDR1 is LNHDA and CDR2 is SQIVND (reference sequence). The CDR3 sequence is CASSLGTVGTLHF. CDR3 nucleotides: TGTGCCAGTAGTTTGGGGACAGTCGGTACCCTCCACTTT.

The rearrangement links TRBV11-2 to TRBJ1-2; weak D call: TRBD1 (5 bases). The CDR3 loop spans 15 amino acids. Trimming pared 4 bases from V and 4 bases from J, leaving 16 bases between. From germline, CDR1 is SGHAT and CDR2 FQNNGV. CDR3 coding DNA: TGTGCCAGCAGCTCCGATCAGGGCGGGAGCTATGGCTACACCTTC. Its protein product is CASSSDQGGSYGYTF.

V and J are TRBV4-2 and TRBJ1-1; 10 bases line up with TRBD1. This CDR3 spans 15 amino acids. The germline V gene has CDR1 LGHNA and CDR2 YNFKEQ. The trim removed 0 bases at V and 4 bases at J, leaving 2 bases unmatched. The CDR3 protein is CASSQDRTGGTEAFF. CDR3 DNA: TGTGCCAGCAGCCAAGATCGGACAGGGGGCACTGAAGCTTTCTTT.

The CDR3 sequence: CASQYSDYNYGYTF. In nucleotides, the CDR3 is TGTGCCAGCCAGTATAGTGACTACAACTATGGCTACACCTTC. V usage is TRBV2 and J usage is TRBJ1-2; D not certain. Trimming removed 8 bases at V and 2 bases at J, with 15 bases between. CDR1 and CDR2 (germline): SNHLY, FYNNEI. The CDR3 is 14 amino acids.